The clone carrying this T cell receptor (beta chain) was detected once. Antigen unknown. The CDR3 loop spans 14 amino acids. J was trimmed by 4 bases and V by 2 bases; bases with no gene match: 3. The germline gives CDR1 SGHVS, CDR2 FQNEAQ. The source of the sample is a study of cytomegalovirus exposure and HLA in healthy donors. Study-level results: A few CMV-associated chains proved CMV antigen-specific in vitro.

The PCR employed 60 Vbeta primers together with 13 Jbeta primers. Methods used by the authors: Later work found around 72 million unique TCR beta chains, with about 10 million shared. Here immunoSEQ multiplex PCR was the method, and the copy in TCRdb shows in-frame clones only, minus some. D and trimming were read from the DNA, whereas the V and J calls and clone size are those reported in that table. The table shows under 150,000 clones, with about 80% occurring only once. This chain connects TRBV7-8 to TRBJ2-3; 7 nucleotides line up with TRBD2. The TCR sequence derives from a man aged 50-60 years in good health and CMV-seronegative. Input material: PBMCs. The CDR3 loop reads CASSLNGGADTQYF. Here the CDR3 DNA reads TGTGCCAGCAGCTTAAATGGGGGGGCAGATACGCAGTATTTT. The variable domain in full, with the rest retrieved from reference TRBV7-8 and TRBJ2-3, is GAGVSQSPRYKVAKRGQDVALRCDPISGHVSLFWYQQALGQGPEFLTYFQNEAQLDKSGLPSDRFFAERPEGSVSTLKIQRTQQEDSAVYLCASSLNGGADTQYFGPGTRLTVL.